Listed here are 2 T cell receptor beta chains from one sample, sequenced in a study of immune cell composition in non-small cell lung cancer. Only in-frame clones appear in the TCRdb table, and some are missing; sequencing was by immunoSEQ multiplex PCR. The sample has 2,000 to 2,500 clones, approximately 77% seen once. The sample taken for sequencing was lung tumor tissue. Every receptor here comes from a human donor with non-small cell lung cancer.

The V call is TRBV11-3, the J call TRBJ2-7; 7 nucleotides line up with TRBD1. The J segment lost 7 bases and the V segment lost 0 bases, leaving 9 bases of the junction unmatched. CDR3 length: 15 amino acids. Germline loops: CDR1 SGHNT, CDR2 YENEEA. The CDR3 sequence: CASSLEGRQGGEQYF. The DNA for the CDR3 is TGTGCCAGCAGCTTAGAGGGGAGACAGGGTGGGGAGCAGTACTTC.

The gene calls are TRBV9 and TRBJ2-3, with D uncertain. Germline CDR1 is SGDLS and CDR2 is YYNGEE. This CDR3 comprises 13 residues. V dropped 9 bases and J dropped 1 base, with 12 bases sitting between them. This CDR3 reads CATSLGRTDTQYF. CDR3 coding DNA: TGTGCCACCTCTCTGGGCCGCACAGATACGCAGTATTTT.